The text below deals with one TCR beta chain. What it recognizes is unknown. Sample-barcoded 5' priming and a J-beta primer mix drove a second PCR of roughly 6 to 12 cycles. One entry per CDR3 protein results from TCRdb running MiXCR on the 5' RACE reads. The sample records roughly 800,000 distinct CDR3 sequences, 20% to 30% being singletons. The data stem from a study of blood T cells in healthy people across ages. Study-level results: Underestimates were what the diversity estimates from one million T cells were considered to be.

The same sample was also used in a study of T cells of mothers and their children. That study reports: Overlap measured in related mother-child pairs was slightly, non-significantly higher than in unrelated pairs.

Sequencing was performed on blood. This receptor was identified in a boy between 5 and 17 years old in good health.

DNA for the CDR3: TGCGCCAGCAGCCAAAACAGGGTCTTAGTCACCGGGGAGCTGTTTTTT. Encoded protein: CASSQNRVLVTGELFF. The chain joins TRBV4-3 to TRBJ2-2; possibly TRBD1 for D (6 bases). The CDR3 is made up of 16 amino acids. The V gene lost 2 bases and the J gene lost 4 bases, with 14 bases spanning the gap. Germline V gene data show CDR1 as LGHNA and CDR2 as YSLEER.